This note documents a single TCR beta chain sequence. Its antigen remains unidentified. TCRdb analysed the reads with MiXCR anew, one entry per CDR3 protein. The sample contains 400,000 to 600,000 distinct CDR3 sequences, 40% to 50% of which appear only once. This entry comes from a study of T cell repertoires in cytomegalovirus infection. This CDR3 has 14 amino acids. Trimming shortened V by 7 bases and J by 4 bases, and 14 bases separated the two germline ends. This chain links TRBV12-3 or TRBV12-4 with TRBJ1-5; D not certain. Material: cultured PBMCs, obtained from culture after CMV antigen stimulation. This TCR was recovered from a human donor in good health (CMV status not recorded). Some clones in this sample may be carry-over from other donors' samples. The CDR3 DNA is TGTGCCAGCACCATCTGGAGTGGTAATCAGCCCCAGCATTTT. Protein sequence: CASTIWSGNQPQHF.